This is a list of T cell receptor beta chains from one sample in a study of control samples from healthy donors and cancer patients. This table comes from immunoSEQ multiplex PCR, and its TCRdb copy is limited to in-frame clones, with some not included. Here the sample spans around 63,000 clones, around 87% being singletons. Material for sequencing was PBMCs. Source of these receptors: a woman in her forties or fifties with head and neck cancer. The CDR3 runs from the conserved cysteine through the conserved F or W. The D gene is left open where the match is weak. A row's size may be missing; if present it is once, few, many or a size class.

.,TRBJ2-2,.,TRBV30,TGTGCCTGGAGTGTAGTCTTCGGCACCGGGGAGCTGTTTTTT,CAWSVVFGTGELFF
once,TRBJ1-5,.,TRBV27,TGTGCCAGCAGTTTATCCGGTTACGGTACTGGGAATCAGCCCCAGCATTTT,CASSLSGYGTGNQPQHF
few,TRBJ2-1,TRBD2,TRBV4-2,TGTGCCAGCAGCCAAGCGGAAGCTAGCGGGGGTCTCGTCAGGGATGAGCAGTTCTTC,CASSQAEASGGLVRDEQFF
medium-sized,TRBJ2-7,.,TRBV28,TGTGCCAGCAGTTTCGCGCGGCGGGTTCCCTACGAGCAGTACTTC,CASSFARRVPYEQYF
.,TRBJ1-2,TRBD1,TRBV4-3,TGCGCCAGCAGCCAGGGAAAAGGGGGCTCCTATGGCTACACCTTC,CASSQGKGGSYGYTF
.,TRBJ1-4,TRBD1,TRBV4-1,TGCGCCAGCAGCGTAGCGACAGGGGTTAATGAAAAACTGTTTTTT,CASSVATGVNEKLFF
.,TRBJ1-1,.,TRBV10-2,TGCGCCAGCAGTGAGGGGGGGCTTGGGGAAGCTTTCTTT,CASSEGGLGEAFF
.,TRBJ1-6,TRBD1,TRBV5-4,TGTGCCAGCAGAGTCGACGGACAGGGGGGTTTATCACCCCTCCACTTT,CASRVDGQGGLSPLHF
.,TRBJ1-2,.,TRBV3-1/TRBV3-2,TGTGCCAGCAGCCAAGATTCAACGGGATGGATCTATGGCTACACCTTC,CASSQDSTGWIYGYTF
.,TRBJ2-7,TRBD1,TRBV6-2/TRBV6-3,TGTGCCAGCAGTTGGACAGGGGGGTACGAGCAGTACTTC,CASSWTGGYEQYF
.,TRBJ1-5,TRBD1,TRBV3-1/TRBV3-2,TGTGCCAGCAGCCCGGGGACAGGGCATGGCAATCAGCCCCAGCATTTT,CASSPGTGHGNQPQHF
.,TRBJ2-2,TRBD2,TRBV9,TGTGCCAGCAGCGTAGGGCTAGCGGGGGCCGGGAACACCGGGGAGCTGTTTTTT,CASSVGLAGAGNTGELFF
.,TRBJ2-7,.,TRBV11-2,TGTGCCAGCAGCTTAGAGGGCGGGCCTGCCTACGAGCAGTACTTC,CASSLEGGPAYEQYF
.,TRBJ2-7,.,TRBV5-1,TGCGCCAGCAGTTCTGGTCGAGGGGCGTACGAGCAGTACTTC,CASSSGRGAYEQYF
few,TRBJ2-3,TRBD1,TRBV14,TGTGCCAGCAGCCAGGCCGGGACAGGGGGGGATACGCAGTATTTT,CASSQAGTGGDTQYF
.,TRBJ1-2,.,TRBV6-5,TGTGCCAGCAGTTACTCGGGGGGTATGAATGGCTACACCTTC,CASSYSGGMNGYTF
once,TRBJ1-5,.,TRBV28,TGTGCCAGCACGGAGAGCAATCAGCCCCAGCATTTT,CASTESNQPQHF
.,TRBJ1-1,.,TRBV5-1,TGCGCCAGTCAGCGGAGGGGCGAGAACACTGAAGCTTTCTTT,CASQRRGENTEAFF
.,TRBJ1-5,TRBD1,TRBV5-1,TGCGCCAGCAGCCCTCCGGGACAGGGGGATCAGCCCCAGCATTTT,CASSPPGQGDQPQHF
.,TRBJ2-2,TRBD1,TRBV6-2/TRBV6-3,TGTGCCAGCAGCCCGCTTGGGACAGGGGGCCTCGGGGAGCTGTTTTTT,CASSPLGTGGLGELFF
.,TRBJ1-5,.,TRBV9,TGTGCCAGCAGCGCGACAGGTCAGGGAAATCAGCCCCAGCATTTT,CASSATGQGNQPQHF
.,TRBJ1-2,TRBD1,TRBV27,TGTGCCAGCACCAGGACAGGGCCGCTAGCCCATGGCTACACCTTC,CASTRTGPLAHGYTF
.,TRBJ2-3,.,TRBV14,TGTGCCAGCAGCCCCATGGCCGGCGGGAGCACAGATACGCAGTATTTT,CASSPMAGGSTDTQYF
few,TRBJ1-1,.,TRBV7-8,TGTGCCAGCAGCTTAGGGAAAAACACTGAAGCTTTCTTT,CASSLGKNTEAFF
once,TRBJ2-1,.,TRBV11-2,TGTGCCAGCAGCCCCGGACGGTCCCGCGAGCGTGAGCAGTTCTTC,CASSPGRSREREQFF
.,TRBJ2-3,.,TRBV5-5,TGTGCCAGCAGCTTGGTGAAAGGTTGGACTAGCACAGATACGCAGTATTTT,CASSLVKGWTSTDTQYF
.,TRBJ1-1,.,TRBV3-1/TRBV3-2,TGTGCCAGCAGCCGGGACACCTTCACTGAAGCTTTCTTT,CASSRDTFTEAFF
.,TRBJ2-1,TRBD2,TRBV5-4,TGTGCCAGCAGGGCCGGACTAGCGGGGGTCGGTGAGCAGTTCTTC,CASRAGLAGVGEQFF